This TCR beta chain was identified during a study of shared clonotypes between healthy human individuals. Overall study results and limits: Estimated richness was generally greater in naive than memory subsets. Around 5.4% of naive CD4 clonotypes were common to four donors.

Free of recent acute infections or vaccinations, the donors were healthy HIV-negative adults. In replicate PCRs of sorted subsets, around 200 ng DNA, approximately 30,000 T cell genomes, was used. TCRdb's table, derived via immunoSEQ multiplex PCR, lists solely in-frame clones and lacks some. The top ten hold more than 0.12% of the sample, which has millions of clones, over 85% seen once. As to this clone: Its antigen is undetermined.

Trimming took 0 bases from V and 0 from J, leaving 9 bases between them. The germline gives CDR1 SGHAT, CDR2 FQNNGV. This CDR3 is 16 amino acids long. The TCR sequence derives from a man younger than 35 in good health. V gene TRBV11-2 combines with J gene TRBJ2-1; D may be TRBD2 (6 bases). Sequencing input: naive CD4+ T cells sorted from blood. Subset specified: CD45RA+ positively selected. The CDR3: CASSLEAGSSYNEQFF. The DNA of the CDR3 is TGTGCCAGCAGCTTAGAAGCGGGTAGCTCCTACAATGAGCAGTTCTTC.